This T cell receptor (beta chain) was captured in a study of response to subunit inactivated influenza vaccine. A single record per CDR3 protein comes from TCRdb applying MiXCR to the RT-PCR reads. The sample records 650,000 to 850,000 distinct CDR3 sequences, approximately 14% being singletons. In regard to this clonotype: Its target is not known.

The study, taken as a whole, reports: Each seasonal influenza vaccination, the authors suggested, recruits few new T cells.

Germline CDR1 reads SEHNR; CDR2 reads FQNEAQ (reference sequence). The CDR3 loop spans 16 amino acids. J gave up 0 bases and V 3 bases, and 4 bases lay outside the gene matches. The clonotype originates from a man aged 45 to 65 who received an inactivated influenza vaccine. Sequenced material: PBMCs from blood, taken 14 to 15 days before vaccination. This chain uses TRBV7-9 with TRBJ2-2; TRBD1 matches 7 bases. CDR3 sequence: CASSFYGTANTGELFF. The CDR3 bases are TGTGCCAGCAGCTTCTATGGGACAGCGAACACCGGGGAGCTGTTTTTT.